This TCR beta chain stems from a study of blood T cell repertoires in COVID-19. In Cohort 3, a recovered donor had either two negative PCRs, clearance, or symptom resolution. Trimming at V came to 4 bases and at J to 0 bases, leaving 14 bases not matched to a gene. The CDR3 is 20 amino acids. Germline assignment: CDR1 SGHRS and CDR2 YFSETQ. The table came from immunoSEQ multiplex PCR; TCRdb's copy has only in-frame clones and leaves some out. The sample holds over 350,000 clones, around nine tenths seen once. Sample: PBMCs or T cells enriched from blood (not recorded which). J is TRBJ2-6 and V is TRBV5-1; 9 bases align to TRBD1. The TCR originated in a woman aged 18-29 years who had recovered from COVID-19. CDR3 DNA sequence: TGCGCCAGCAGCCGCTTGGAGGGGTACAGGGGGCCCTCTGGGGCCAACGTCCTGACTTTC. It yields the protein CASSRLEGYRGPSGANVLTF.